A single sample is the source of the 13 T cell receptor beta chains below, sequenced in a study of T cells in lung cancer brain metastases. Profiled with immunoSEQ multiplex PCR; TCRdb holds only in-frame clones, not every one. Of some 7,000 clones listed, 80% to 90% are singletons. Source material: tumor tissue from the primary lung tumor. The receptors were sampled from a man between 50 and 59 years old with non-small cell lung cancer.

V is TRBV19 and J is TRBJ1-4; no clear D. Trimming stripped 3 bases from V and 2 bases from J, with 13 bases between. The length of the CDR3 is 16 residues. The germline CDR1 and CDR2 sequences are LNHDA and SQIVND (reference sequence). The CDR3 nucleotides read TGTGCCAGTAGTATGTATTCGGGGATGACTAATGAAAAACTGTTTTTT. This gives the protein CASSMYSGMTNEKLFF.

The V gene is TRBV27, the J gene TRBJ1-1; the D gene is possibly TRBD1 (6 bases). The germline V gene encodes CDR1 MNHEY and CDR2 SMNVEV (reference sequence). The V and J ends lost 6 bases and 3 bases respectively, with 23 bases between them. The CDR3 sequence is 17 residues long. CDR3 coding DNA: TGTGCCAGCAGCCCACCGGGGATAACAGGGTATGACACTGAAGCTTTCTTT. It yields the protein CASSPPGITGYDTEAFF.

This clone has only one observation. The chain recombines TRBV19 with TRBJ2-6, with D hard to call. This CDR3 comprises 14 residues. The V end was cut by 6 bases, the J end by 2 bases, with 8 bases between. Germline V gene sequence: CDR1 LNHDA, CDR2 SQIVND (reference sequence). The CDR3: CASRSVAGANVLTF. The CDR3 DNA reads TGTGCCAGTAGATCGGTGGCTGGGGCCAACGTCCTGACTTTC.

This chain links TRBV14 with TRBJ1-2; no definite D call. Trimming took 11 bases from V and 5 from J, leaving 18 bases between them. The CDR3 spans 13 residues. Germline lookup yields CDR1 SGHDN and CDR2 FVKESK. The CDR3 protein is CAGRIAEFYGYTF. CDR3 coding DNA: TGTGCCGGACGCATCGCGGAATTTTATGGCTACACCTTC. The entire variable domain, with the rest obtained from reference TRBV14 and TRBJ1-2, is as follows: EAGVTQFPSHSVIEKGQTVTLRCDPISGHDNLYWYRRVMGKEIKFLLHFVKESKQDESGMPNNRFLAERTGGTYSTLKVQPAELEDSGVYFCAGRIAEFYGYTFGSGTRLTVV.

In regard to this clone: The same CDR3 arises from other DNA sequences in this sample as well. The chain couples TRBV15 to TRBJ2-4; D may match TRBD1 or TRBD2 (7 bases each). This CDR3 has 17 residues. V was trimmed by 4 bases and J by 0 bases, leaving 16 bases between them. Germline values: CDR1 LNHNV, CDR2 YYDKDF (reference sequence). The CDR3 here is CATSTQGGTIAKNIQYF. The CDR3 DNA is TGTGCCACCAGCACCCAGGGGGGGACAATAGCCAAAAACATTCAGTACTTC.

This chain joins TRBV6-5 and TRBJ2-5; the D gene could be TRBD1 or TRBD2 (5 bases each). The V end was cut by 2 bases, the J end by 5 bases, with 18 bases between. The CDR3 length is 16 residues. Germline V gene sequence: CDR1 MNHEY, CDR2 SVGAGI. This chain's CDR3 is CASSYDSGFGTETQYF. The CDR3 DNA reads as TGTGCCAGCAGTTACGATTCAGGGTTTGGGACGGAGACCCAGTACTTC.

The chain uses TRBV19 and TRBJ2-6; D unresolved. CDR1 and CDR2 (germline): LNHDA, SQIVND (reference sequence). V lost 8 bases and J lost 1, with 9 bases in between. CDR3 size: 14 residues. The CDR3 region has the DNA TGTGCCAGTCGCGTTTGGTCTGGGGCCAACGTCCTGACTTTC. Protein product: CASRVWSGANVLTF.

J is TRBJ1-1 and V is TRBV6-6, with TRBD1 identical over 7 bases. This CDR3 spans 13 amino acids. The junction had 1 base not matched to a gene; V was cut back by 5 bases and J by 1 base. Germline V gives CDR1 MNHNY, CDR2 SVGAGI (reference sequence). CDR3 sequence: CASSRDRNTEAFF. CDR3 coding DNA: TGTGCCAGCAGTAGGGACAGGAACACTGAAGCTTTCTTT.

This chain joins TRBV5-5 and TRBJ2-7; unclear D gene. Germline assignment: CDR1 SGHKS and CDR2 YYEKEE (reference sequence). The CDR3 runs to 12 residues. The DNA of the CDR3 is TGTGCTCCCCCGGACGGTTCCTACGAGCAGTACTTC. Translated, it gives CAPPDGSYEQYF.

The genes are TRBV5-6 and TRBJ2-3, with D hard to call. From germline, CDR1 is SGHDT and CDR2 YYEEEE. Deletions cut 4 bases from V and 2 bases from J, with 8 bases between. The CDR3 covers 13 residues. Here the CDR3 reads CASSRGTTDTQYF. CDR3 bases: TGTGCCAGCAGCAGAGGTACCACAGATACGCAGTATTTT.

The CDR3 here is CASSPRGSGTGEKLFF. CDR3 DNA sequence: TGTGCCAGCAGCCCCCGGGGTTCTGGGACTGGCGAAAAACTGTTTTTT. V usage is TRBV5-4 and J usage is TRBJ1-4, with TRBD1 as a possible D gene (5 bases). Between the trimmed V and J ends, which lost 4 bases and 8 bases, there was a span of 21 bases. The germline CDR1 and CDR2 sequences are SGHNT and YYREEE (reference sequence). The CDR3 is made up of 16 amino acids.

This sequence joins TRBV30 and TRBJ1-4; tentatively, D is TRBD1 (5 bases). V lost 8 bases and J 1 base, leaving 14 bases between the germline ends. This CDR3 has 14 amino acids. CDR1 and CDR2 (germline): GTSNPN, SVGIG (reference sequence). DNA of the CDR3: TGTGCCGGGACTGCCTTCGGAACTAATGAAAAACTGTTTTTT. It codes for CAGTAFGTNEKLFF.

The table lists this clone with a count of one. The chain joins TRBV30 to TRBJ1-1; D call uncertain. The CDR3 length is 12 residues. The germline CDR1 and CDR2 sequences are GTSNPN and SVGIG (reference sequence). Trimming removed 4 bases at V and 4 bases at J, with 10 bases between. CDR3 residues: CAWKFGRTEAFF. The CDR3, as DNA: TGTGCCTGGAAATTTGGTCGCACTGAAGCTTTCTTT.